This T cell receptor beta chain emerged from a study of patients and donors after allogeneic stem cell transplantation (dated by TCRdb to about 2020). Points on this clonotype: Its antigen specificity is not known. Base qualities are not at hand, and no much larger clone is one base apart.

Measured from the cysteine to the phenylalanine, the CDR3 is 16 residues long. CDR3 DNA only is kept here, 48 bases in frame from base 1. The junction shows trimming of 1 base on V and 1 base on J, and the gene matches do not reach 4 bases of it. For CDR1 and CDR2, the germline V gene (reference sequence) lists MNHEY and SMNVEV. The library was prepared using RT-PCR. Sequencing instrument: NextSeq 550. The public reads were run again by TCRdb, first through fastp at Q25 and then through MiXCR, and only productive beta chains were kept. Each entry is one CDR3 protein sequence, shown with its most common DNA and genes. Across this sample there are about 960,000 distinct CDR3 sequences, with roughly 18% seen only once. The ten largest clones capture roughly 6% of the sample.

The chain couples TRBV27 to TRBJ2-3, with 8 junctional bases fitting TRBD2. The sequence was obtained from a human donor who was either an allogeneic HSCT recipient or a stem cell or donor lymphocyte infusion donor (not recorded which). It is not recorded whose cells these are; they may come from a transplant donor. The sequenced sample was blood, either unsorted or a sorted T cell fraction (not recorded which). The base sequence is TGTGCCAGCAGTTTATGGAGCGGGGGTGGCACAGATACGCAGTATTTT. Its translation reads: CASSLWSGGGTDTQYF.